This T cell receptor beta chain was found in a study of cytomegalovirus exposure and HLA in healthy donors. The primer mix had 60 Vbeta and 13 Jbeta primers. TCRdb keeps only in-frame clones here, not all; method: immunoSEQ multiplex PCR. The table has 150,000 to 180,000 clones, around three quarters seen once. The CDR3 runs to 15 residues. CDR1 and CDR2 from the germline V gene are SNHLY and FYNNEI. The V and J ends lost 1 base and 4 bases respectively, with 11 bases between them. The chain joins TRBV2 to TRBJ1-5, with TRBD1 as a possible D gene (6 bases). The clonotype was recovered from a woman in her thirties or forties in good health and CMV-seronegative. The sequencing input was PBMCs. CDR3 sequence reads: CASSEGGGGNQPQHF. CDR3 nucleotides: TGTGCCAGCAGTGAAGGAGGGGGGGGTAATCAGCCCCAGCATTTT.